This is a list of T cell receptor beta chains from one sample in a study of cytomegalovirus exposure and HLA in healthy donors. The repertoire was sequenced with immunoSEQ multiplex PCR; TCRdb's copy has only in-frame clones and lacks some. The sample includes 110,000 to 150,000 clones, 9.4% of them seen just once. Sequencing was performed on PBMCs. The source of these receptors is a male donor in good health and CMV-seronegative. Each CDR3 is given with its conserved first and last residue. The D gene is left open where the match is weak. Rows may omit the clone size; those that give it use once, few, many or a size class.

NA	TRBV27	NA	TRBJ2-2	TGTGCCAGCAGTGAGGGGACTAACACCGGGGAGCTGTTTTTT	CASSEGTNTGELFF
TRBD2	TRBV7-2	few	TRBJ2-7	TGTGCCAGCAGGATTTCTAGCGGGAAACGGGGTGCGGAGCAGTACTTC	CASRISSGKRGAEQYF
TRBD1	TRBV4-2	NA	TRBJ1-1	TGTGCCAGCAGCCAAGTGGGGACAGGGGGACCTGAAGCTTTCTTT	CASSQVGTGGPEAFF
NA	TRBV21-1	NA	TRBJ2-2	TGTGCCAGCCGACGGGACAGGGAGGAGTGGGACACCGGGGAGCTGTTTTTT	CASRRDREEWDTGELFF
NA	TRBV28	NA	TRBJ1-1	TGTGCCAGCAGTCTGGACAGCGAGCGGAACACTGAAGCTTTCTTT	CASSLDSERNTEAFF
NA	TRBV29-1	NA	TRBJ1-1	TGCAGCGTTGTTGAGCCTCTTATGAACACTGAAGCTTTCTTT	CSVVEPLMNTEAFF
TRBD1	TRBV7-9	few	TRBJ1-1	TGTGCCAGCAGCTTAGCTAGGACAGGGGTGAACACTGAAGCTTTCTTT	CASSLARTGVNTEAFF
TRBD2	TRBV29-1	few	TRBJ2-2	TGCAGCGTTGTTAGGGCCGGGACTAGCGATGTGAACACCGGGGAGCTGTTTTTT	CSVVRAGTSDVNTGELFF
NA	TRBV28	NA	TRBJ1-1	TGTGCCAGCAGTTTATTTGGGAGGGGACCGGGTCGAGGCACTGAAGCTTTCTTT	CASSLFGRGPGRGTEAFF
TRBD2	TRBV5-1	few	TRBJ2-7	TGCGCCAGCAGCTCTCCGGGACTAGCTTCATCCTACGAGCAGTACTTC	CASSSPGLASSYEQYF
NA	TRBV20-1	few	TRBJ2-5	TGCAGTGCCGAGTCATCGGAGACCCAGTACTTC	CSAESSETQYF
NA	TRBV2	NA	TRBJ1-1	TGTGCCAGCAGTGAAGCAGCGGCCGGAGCTTTCTTT	CASSEAAAGAFF
NA	TRBV15	few	TRBJ2-5	TGTGCCACCAGCAGAGACTCCAGAGAGACCCAGTACTTC	CATSRDSRETQYF
TRBD1	TRBV19	NA	TRBJ2-2	TGTGCCAGTAGTATAGACAGGGGGCCCGGGAAGCTGTTTTTT	CASSIDRGPGKLFF
NA	TRBV7-9	few	TRBJ2-7	TGTGCCAGCAGCTTCAGCGAGAGCTCCTACGAGCAGTACTTC	CASSFSESSYEQYF
NA	TRBV28	NA	TRBJ1-2	TGTGCCAGCAGGCCCGTTAGGAGCTATGGCTACACCTTC	CASRPVRSYGYTF
NA	TRBV6-1	NA	TRBJ1-1	TGTGCCAGCAGTGAACCCGCTCTTAGCTTCTTT	CASSEPALSFF
TRBD1	TRBV19	few	TRBJ1-1	TGTGCCAGTTTGACAGGGGGAAGTCGGCATACTGAAGCTTTCTTT	CASLTGGSRHTEAFF
TRBD1	TRBV28	NA	TRBJ2-7	TGTGCCAGCTCCCCAGGGACAGGGAATGGCGAGCAGTACTTC	CASSPGTGNGEQYF
TRBD1	TRBV28	NA	TRBJ1-6	TGTGCCAGCACAACCGGGACAGGGCTGAGCTCCTATAATTCACCCCTCCACTTT	CASTTGTGLSSYNSPLHF
TRBD2	TRBV11-3	NA	TRBJ2-3	TGTGCCAGCAGCCGGACTAGCGGTTCCCGCACAGATACGCAGTATTTT	CASSRTSGSRTDTQYF
NA	TRBV4-1	NA	TRBJ1-3	TGCGCCAGCAGCCAAGACTACACAGGGACCGTTGGAAACACCATATATTTT	CASSQDYTGTVGNTIYF
TRBD1	TRBV28	NA	TRBJ1-2	TGTGCCAGCGGCCGGGACAGAGCTAACTATGGCTACACCTTC	CASGRDRANYGYTF
TRBD1	TRBV19	NA	TRBJ2-3	TGTGCCAGTAGTTTTCGGACAGGGGGAATAGATACGCAGTATTTT	CASSFRTGGIDTQYF
TRBD1	TRBV11-2	few	TRBJ2-7	TGTGCCAGCAGCCACGCAGGGGGCCCCTACGAGCAGTACTTC	CASSHAGGPYEQYF